These 6 T cell receptor beta chains came from one sample sequenced in a study of T-cell memory formation after mild COVID-19 (dated by TCRdb to about 2021). The method was 5' RACE. Sequencing was carried out with an Illumina NovaSeq 6000. The public reads were reanalyzed by TCRdb: fastp trimming at Q25, MiXCR alignment, in-frame beta chains only. One record per CDR3 amino acid sequence lists the most common genes and DNA. This sample has 250,000 to 350,000 distinct CDR3 sequences in its table, and roughly a fifth of those were observed once. The biggest ten clones account for roughly 21% of the sample. Sequencing input: PBMCs or a T cell subset sorted from them (not recorded which). These receptors originate from a man in his late teens or twenties who had mild COVID-19 (a few samples of this study predate the infection). The sample titles of this study are shuffled in the database, so cell type and time point are left out; the donor was told from shared clones.

V usage is TRBV7-9 and J usage is TRBJ2-3, with 12 positions matching TRBD2. After removal of 4 bases from V and 5 bases from J, the junction contained 4 bases not matched to a gene. CDR3 size: 15 residues. Germline V gene lookup returns CDR1 SEHNR and CDR2 FQNEAQ (reference sequence). The CDR3 protein is CASSSTSGGGDTQYF. In DNA form, the CDR3 reads TGTGCCAGCAGCTCGACTAGCGGGGGTGGAGATACGCAGTATTTT.

This chain connects TRBV7-9 to TRBJ2-1, with 9 bases aligning to TRBD2. This CDR3 spans 17 amino acids. Germline V CDR1 and CDR2: SEHNR, FQNEAQ (reference sequence). V was pared by 5 bases and J by 5 bases, with 13 bases of the junction left unmatched. CDR3 in DNA: TGTGCCAGCAGCCTTCCCGGGACTAGCCACCGCCACAATGAGCAGTTCTTC. Its protein is CASSLPGTSHRHNEQFF.

The chain joins TRBV6-5 to TRBJ1-1, with TRBD1 matching over 8 bases. The CDR3 runs 14 residues. From germline, CDR1 is MNHEY and CDR2 SVGAGI. Germline trimming cut 2 bases from V and 7 bases from J; bases unmatched to any gene: 6. The DNA for the CDR3 is TGTGCCAGCAGTTACACCGCCGGGACAGGTGAAGCTTTCTTT. Translated, it gives CASSYTAGTGEAFF.

The chain employs TRBV10-3 and TRBJ2-2; D remains ambiguous. Germline loops: CDR1 ENHRY, CDR2 SYGVKD. This CDR3 region has 13 residues. The ends were cut back, 11 bases at V and 8 bases at J, with 18 bases in the middle. The CDR3 DNA reads TGTGCCTCGAAGATCTCTGCGATAGGGGAGCTGTTTTTT. It translates to CASKISAIGELFF.

The rearrangement uses TRBV6-4 and TRBJ2-3; D unresolved. Germline CDR1 is MRHNA and CDR2 is SNTAGT. V was pared by 0 bases and J by 0 bases, with 7 bases between. The CDR3 loop spans 15 amino acids. The CDR3 is CASSDSADSTDTQYF. In DNA, the CDR3 is TGTGCCAGCAGTGACTCGGCGGATAGCACAGATACGCAGTATTTT.

CDR3 bases: TGCGCCAGCAGCCACGGGACAGGGTCGTACGAGCAGTACTTC. Protein: CASSHGTGSYEQYF. The rearrangement uses TRBV5-1 and TRBJ2-7; 9 positions agree with TRBD1. Germline CDR1 and CDR2: SGHRS and YFSETQ. The CDR3 runs 14 residues. With 4 bases clipped from V and 4 bases from J, the junction kept 6 bases outside the gene matches.